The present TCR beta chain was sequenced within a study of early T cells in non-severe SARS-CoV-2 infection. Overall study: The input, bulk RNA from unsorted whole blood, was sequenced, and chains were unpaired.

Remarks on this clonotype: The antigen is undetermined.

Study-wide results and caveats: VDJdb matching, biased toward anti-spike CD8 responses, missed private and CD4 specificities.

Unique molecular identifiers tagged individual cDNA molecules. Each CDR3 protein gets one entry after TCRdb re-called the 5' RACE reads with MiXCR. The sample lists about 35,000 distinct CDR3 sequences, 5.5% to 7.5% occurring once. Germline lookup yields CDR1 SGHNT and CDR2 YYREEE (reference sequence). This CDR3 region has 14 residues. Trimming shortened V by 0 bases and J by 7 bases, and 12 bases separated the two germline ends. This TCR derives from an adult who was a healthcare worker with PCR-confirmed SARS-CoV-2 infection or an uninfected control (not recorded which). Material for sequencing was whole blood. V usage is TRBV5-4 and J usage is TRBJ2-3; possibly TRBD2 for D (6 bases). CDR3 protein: CASSLGDSLHTQYF. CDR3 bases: TGTGCCAGCAGCTTGGGGGACTCCCTACATACGCAGTATTTT.